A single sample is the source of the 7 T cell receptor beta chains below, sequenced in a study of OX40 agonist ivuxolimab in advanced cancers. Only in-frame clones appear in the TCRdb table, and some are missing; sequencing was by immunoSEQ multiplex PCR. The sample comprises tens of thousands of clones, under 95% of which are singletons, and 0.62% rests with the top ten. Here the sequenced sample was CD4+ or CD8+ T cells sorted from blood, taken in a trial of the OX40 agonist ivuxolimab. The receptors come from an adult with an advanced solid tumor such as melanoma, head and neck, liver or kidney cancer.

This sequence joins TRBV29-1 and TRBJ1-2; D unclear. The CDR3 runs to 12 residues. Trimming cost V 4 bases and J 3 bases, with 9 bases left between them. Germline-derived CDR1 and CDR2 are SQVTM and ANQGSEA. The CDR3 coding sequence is TGCAGCGTTGGAAGGGCCGACTATGGCTACACCTTC. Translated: CSVGRADYGYTF.

The CDR3 DNA sequence: TGTGCCAGCAGTTACGCTCCGGGGATCACTGAAGCTTTCTTT. Protein product: CASSYAPGITEAFF. The rearrangement joins TRBV6-5 to TRBJ1-1; D gene unclear. Germline assignment: CDR1 MNHEY and CDR2 SVGAGI. The length of the CDR3 is 14 residues. With 2 bases removed from V and 4 bases from J, the gap between germline ends came to 11 bases.

DNA for the CDR3: TGTGCCAGTCGACAGGGGCGAGGGACCGGGGAGCTGTTTTTT. Its translation: CASRQGRGTGELFF. This chain connects TRBV11-3 to TRBJ2-2, with 8 bases matching TRBD1. Germline trimming cut 9 bases from V and 5 bases from J; bases unmatched to any gene: 8. Germline CDR1 and CDR2: SGHNT and YENEEA. This CDR3 has 14 amino acids.

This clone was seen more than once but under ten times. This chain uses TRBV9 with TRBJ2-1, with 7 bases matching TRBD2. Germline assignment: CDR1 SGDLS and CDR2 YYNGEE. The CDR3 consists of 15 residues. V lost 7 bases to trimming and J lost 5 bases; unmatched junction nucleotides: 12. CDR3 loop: CASGGGRVLNNEQFF. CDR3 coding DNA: TGTGCCAGCGGGGGGGGACGGGTCCTCAACAATGAGCAGTTCTTC.

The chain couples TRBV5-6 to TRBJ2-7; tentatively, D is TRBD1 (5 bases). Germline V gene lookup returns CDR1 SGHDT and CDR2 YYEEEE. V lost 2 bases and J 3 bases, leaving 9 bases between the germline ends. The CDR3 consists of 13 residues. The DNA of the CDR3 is TGTGCCAGCAGCTTTTCCCAGGGCTACGAGCAGTACTTC. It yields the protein CASSFSQGYEQYF.

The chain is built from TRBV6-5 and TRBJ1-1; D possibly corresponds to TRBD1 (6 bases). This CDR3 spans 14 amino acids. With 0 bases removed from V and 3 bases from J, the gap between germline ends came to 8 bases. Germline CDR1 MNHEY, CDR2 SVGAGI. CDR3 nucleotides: TGTGCCAGCAGTTACTCACAGGGTGACACTGAAGCTTTCTTT. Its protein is CASSYSQGDTEAFF.

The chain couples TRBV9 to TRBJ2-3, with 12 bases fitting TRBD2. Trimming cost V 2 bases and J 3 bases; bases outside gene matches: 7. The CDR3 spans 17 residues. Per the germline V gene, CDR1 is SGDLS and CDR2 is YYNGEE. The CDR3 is CASSVDLAGGLTDTQYF. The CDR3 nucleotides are TGTGCCAGCAGCGTGGATCTAGCGGGGGGGCTGACAGATACGCAGTATTTT.